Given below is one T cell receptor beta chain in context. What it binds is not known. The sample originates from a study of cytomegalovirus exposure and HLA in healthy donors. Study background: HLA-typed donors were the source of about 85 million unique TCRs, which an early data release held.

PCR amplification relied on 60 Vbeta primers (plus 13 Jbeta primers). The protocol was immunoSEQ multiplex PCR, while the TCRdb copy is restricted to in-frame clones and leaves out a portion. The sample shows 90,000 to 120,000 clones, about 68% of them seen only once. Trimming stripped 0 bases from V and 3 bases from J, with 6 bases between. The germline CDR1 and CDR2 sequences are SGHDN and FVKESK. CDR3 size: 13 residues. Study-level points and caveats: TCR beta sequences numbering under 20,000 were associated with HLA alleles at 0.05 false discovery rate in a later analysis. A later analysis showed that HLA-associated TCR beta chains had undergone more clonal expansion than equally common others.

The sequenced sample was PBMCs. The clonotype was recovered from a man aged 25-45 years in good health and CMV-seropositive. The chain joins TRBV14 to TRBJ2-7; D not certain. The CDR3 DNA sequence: TGTGCCAGCAGCCAAGAGGAGTACTACGAGCAGTACTTC. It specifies CASSQEEYYEQYF.